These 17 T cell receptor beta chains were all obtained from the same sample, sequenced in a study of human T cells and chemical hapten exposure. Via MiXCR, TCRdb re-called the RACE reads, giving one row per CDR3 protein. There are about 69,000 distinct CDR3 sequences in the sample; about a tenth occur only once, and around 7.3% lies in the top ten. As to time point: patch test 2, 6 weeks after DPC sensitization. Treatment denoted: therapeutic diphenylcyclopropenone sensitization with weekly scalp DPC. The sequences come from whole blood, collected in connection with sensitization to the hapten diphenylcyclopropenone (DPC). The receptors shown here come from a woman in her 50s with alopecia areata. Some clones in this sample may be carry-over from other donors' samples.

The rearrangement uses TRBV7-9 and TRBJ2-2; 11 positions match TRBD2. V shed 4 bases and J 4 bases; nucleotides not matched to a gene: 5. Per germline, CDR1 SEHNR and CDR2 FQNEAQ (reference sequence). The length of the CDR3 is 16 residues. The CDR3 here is CASSSTTSGTTGELFF. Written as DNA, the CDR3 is TGTGCCAGCAGCTCCACGACTAGCGGGACCACCGGGGAGCTGTTTTTT.

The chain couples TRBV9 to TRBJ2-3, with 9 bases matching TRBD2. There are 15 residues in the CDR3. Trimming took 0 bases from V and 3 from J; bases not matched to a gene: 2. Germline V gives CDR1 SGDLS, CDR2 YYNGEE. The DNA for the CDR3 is TGTGCCAGCAGCGTAGGTAGCGGGAGTACAGATACGCAGTATTTT. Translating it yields CASSVGSGSTDTQYF.

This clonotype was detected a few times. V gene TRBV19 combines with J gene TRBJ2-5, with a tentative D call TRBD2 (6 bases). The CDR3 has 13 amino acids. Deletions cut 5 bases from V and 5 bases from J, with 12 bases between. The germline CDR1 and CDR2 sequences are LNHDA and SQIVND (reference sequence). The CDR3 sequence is CASSVGSRETQYF. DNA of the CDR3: TGTGCCAGTAGTGTCGGGAGTCGGGAGACCCAGTACTTC.

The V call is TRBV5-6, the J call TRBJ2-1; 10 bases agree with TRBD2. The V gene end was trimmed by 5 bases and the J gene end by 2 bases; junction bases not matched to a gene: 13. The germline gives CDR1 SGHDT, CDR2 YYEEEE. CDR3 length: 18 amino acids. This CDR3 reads CASRTDRIAGGPYNEQFF. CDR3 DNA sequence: TGTGCCAGCAGGACCGACCGAATAGCGGGAGGACCCTACAATGAGCAGTTCTTC.

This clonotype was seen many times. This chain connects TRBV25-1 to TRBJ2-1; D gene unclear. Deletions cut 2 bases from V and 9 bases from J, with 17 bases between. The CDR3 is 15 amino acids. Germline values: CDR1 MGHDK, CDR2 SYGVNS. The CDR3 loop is CASSEVSPSLGEQFF. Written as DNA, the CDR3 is TGTGCCAGCAGTGAAGTAAGCCCTAGTTTGGGTGAGCAGTTCTTC.

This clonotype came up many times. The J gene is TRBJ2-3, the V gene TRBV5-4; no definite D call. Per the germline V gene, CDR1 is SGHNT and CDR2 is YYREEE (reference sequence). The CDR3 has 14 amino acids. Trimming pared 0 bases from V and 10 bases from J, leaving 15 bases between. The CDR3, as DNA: TGTGCCAGCAGCTTGGATAACCTCAAATCTCCGCAGTATTTT. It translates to CASSLDNLKSPQYF.

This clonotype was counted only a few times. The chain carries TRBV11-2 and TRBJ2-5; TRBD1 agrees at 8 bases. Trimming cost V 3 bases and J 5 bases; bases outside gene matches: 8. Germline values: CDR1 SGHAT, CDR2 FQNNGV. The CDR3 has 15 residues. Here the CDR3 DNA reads TGTGCCAGCAGCTTGTCAGGACAGGGTACGGAGACCCAGTACTTC. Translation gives CASSLSGQGTETQYF.

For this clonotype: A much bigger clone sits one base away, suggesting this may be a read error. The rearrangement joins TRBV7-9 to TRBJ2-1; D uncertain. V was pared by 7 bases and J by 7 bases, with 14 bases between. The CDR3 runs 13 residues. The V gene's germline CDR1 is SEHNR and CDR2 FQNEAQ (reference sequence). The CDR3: CASIPNMGNEQFF. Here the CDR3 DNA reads TGTGCCAGCATCCCGAACATGGGGAATGAGCAGTTCTTC.

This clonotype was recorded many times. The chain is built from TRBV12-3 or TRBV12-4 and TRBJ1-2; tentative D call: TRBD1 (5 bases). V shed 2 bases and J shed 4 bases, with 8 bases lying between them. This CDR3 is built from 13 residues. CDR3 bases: TGTGCCAGCAGTTTACAGGGTATCTATGGCTACACCTTC. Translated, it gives CASSLQGIYGYTF.

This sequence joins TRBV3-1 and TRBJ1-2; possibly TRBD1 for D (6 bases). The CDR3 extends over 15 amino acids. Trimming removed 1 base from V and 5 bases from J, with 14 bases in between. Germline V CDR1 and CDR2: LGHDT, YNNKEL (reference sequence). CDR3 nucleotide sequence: TGTGCCAGCAGCCAAGTCCCCGAGGGGGGATATGGCTACACCTTC. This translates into CASSQVPEGGYGYTF.

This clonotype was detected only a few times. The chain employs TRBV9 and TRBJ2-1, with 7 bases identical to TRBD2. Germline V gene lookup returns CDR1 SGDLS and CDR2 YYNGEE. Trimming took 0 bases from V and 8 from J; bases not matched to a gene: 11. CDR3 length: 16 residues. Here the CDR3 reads CASSVGTASGRDEQFF. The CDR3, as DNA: TGTGCCAGCAGCGTAGGCACGGCGTCGGGGAGGGATGAGCAGTTCTTC.

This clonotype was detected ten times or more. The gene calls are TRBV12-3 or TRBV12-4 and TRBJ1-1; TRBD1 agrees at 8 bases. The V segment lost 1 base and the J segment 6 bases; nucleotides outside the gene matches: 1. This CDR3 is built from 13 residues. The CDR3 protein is CASSLEQGAEAFF. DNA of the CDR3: TGTGCCAGCAGTTTAGAACAGGGGGCTGAAGCTTTCTTT.

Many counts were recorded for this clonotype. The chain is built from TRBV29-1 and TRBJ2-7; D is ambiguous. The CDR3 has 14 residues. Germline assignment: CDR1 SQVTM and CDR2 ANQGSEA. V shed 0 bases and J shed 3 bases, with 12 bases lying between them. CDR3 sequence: CSVEDPALGYEQYF. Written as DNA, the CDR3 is TGCAGCGTTGAAGATCCCGCGCTCGGCTACGAGCAGTACTTC.

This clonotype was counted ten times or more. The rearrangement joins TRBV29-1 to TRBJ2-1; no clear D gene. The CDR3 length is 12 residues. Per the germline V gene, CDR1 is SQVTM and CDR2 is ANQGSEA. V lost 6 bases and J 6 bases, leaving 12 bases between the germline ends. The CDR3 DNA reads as TGCAGCGTACGCGAAGGGATCAATGAGCAGTTCTTC. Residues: CSVREGINEQFF.

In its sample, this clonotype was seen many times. For the CDR3, the DNA is TGTGCCAGTAGTATAGCCAGGGGCCTTAACACCGGGGAGCTGTTTTTT. This gives the protein CASSIARGLNTGELFF. The V and J genes are TRBV19 and TRBJ2-2; perhaps TRBD1 as D (6 bases). V gave up 1 base and J gave up 2 bases, with 11 bases separating them. CDR3 length: 16 amino acids. From germline, CDR1 is LNHDA and CDR2 SQIVND (reference sequence). The full variable domain, rest sourced from reference TRBV19 and TRBJ2-2, is DGGITQSPKYLFRKEGQNVTLSCEQNLNHDAMYWYRQDPGQGLRLIYYSQIVNDFQKGDIAEGYSVSREKKESFPLTVTSAQKNPTAFYLCASSIARGLNTGELFFGEGSRLTVL.

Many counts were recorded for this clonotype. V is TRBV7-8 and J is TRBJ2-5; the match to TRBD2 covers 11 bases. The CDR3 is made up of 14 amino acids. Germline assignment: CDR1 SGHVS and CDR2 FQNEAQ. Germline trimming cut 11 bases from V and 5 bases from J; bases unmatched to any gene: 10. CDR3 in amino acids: CAGGTSGGRETQYF. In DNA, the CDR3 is TGTGCCGGCGGCACTAGCGGGGGCCGTGAGACCCAGTACTTC.

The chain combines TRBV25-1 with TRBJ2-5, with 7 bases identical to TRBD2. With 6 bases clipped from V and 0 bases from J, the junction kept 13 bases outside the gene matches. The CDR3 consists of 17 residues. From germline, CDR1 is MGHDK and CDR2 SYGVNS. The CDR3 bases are TGTGCCAGCAGCGGAATCACGGCTAGCGGCTACCAAGAGACCCAGTACTTC. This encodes CASSGITASGYQETQYF.